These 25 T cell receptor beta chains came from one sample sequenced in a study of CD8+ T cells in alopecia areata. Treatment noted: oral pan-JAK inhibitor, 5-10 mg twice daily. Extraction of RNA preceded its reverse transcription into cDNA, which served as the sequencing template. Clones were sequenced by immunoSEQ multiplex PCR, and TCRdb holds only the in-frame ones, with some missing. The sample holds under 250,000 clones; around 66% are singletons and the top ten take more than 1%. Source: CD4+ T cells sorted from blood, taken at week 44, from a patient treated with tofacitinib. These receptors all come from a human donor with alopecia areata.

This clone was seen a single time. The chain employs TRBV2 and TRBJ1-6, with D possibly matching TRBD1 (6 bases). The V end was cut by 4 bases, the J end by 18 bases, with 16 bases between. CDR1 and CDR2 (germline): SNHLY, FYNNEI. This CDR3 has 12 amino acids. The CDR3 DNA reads TGTGCCAGCAGTGCGTTACAGGGTAGGAACCACTTT. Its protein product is CASSALQGRNHF.

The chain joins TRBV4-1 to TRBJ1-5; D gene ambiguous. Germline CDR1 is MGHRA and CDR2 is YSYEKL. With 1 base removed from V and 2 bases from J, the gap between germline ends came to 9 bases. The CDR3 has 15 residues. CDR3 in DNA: TGCGCCAGCAGCCAAGCTTCCTGGCGCAATCAGCCCCAGCATTTT. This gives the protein CASSQASWRNQPQHF.

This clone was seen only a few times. The CDR3 bases are TGTGCCAGCAGTTCCACAGGGTTGGCAGATACGCAGTATTTT. This translates into CASSSTGLADTQYF. V usage is TRBV6-5 and J usage is TRBJ2-3, with TRBD1 as a possible D gene (6 bases). Germline CDR1 and CDR2: MNHEY and SVGAGI. V lost 4 bases, J lost 4 bases, and 12 bases lay in between. The CDR3 is 14 residues long.

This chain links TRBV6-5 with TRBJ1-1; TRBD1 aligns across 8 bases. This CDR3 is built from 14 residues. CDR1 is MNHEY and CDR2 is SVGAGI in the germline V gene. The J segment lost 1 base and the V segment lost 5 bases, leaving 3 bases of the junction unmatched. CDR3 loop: CASSGQGPNTEAFF. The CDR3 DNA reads TGTGCCAGCAGTGGACAGGGCCCGAACACTGAAGCTTTCTTT.

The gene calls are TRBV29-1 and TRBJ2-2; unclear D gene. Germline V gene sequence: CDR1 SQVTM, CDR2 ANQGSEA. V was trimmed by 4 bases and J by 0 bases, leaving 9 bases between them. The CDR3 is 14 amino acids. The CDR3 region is CSVVGTPNTGELFF. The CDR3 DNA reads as TGCAGCGTTGTCGGCACCCCGAACACCGGGGAGCTGTTTTTT.

The CDR3: CASSPRDGYTEAFF. CDR3 DNA sequence: TGCGCCAGCAGCCCCCGGGACGGCTACACTGAAGCTTTCTTT. J is TRBJ1-1 and V is TRBV5-1, with D perhaps matching TRBD1 (5 bases). V lost 4 bases and J 3 bases, leaving 13 bases between the germline ends. CDR3 size: 14 residues. Germline CDR1 SGHRS, CDR2 YFSETQ. Supplemented by reference TRBV5-1 and TRBJ1-1, the full variable domain reads KAGVTQTPRYLIKTRGQQVTLSCSPISGHRSVSWYQQTPGQGLQFLFEYFSETQRNKGNFPGRFSGRQFSNSRSEMNVSTLELGDSALYLCASSPRDGYTEAFFGQGTRLTVV.

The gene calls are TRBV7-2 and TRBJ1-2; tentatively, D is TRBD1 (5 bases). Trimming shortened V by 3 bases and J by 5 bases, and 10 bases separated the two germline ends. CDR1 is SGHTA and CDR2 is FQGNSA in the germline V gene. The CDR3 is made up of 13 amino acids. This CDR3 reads CASSLGWGYGYTF. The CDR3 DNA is TGTGCCAGCAGCTTGGGGTGGGGGTATGGCTACACCTTC.

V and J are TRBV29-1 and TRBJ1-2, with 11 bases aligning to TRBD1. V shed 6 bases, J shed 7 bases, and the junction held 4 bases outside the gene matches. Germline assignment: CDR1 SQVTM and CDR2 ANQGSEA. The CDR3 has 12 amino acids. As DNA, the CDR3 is TGCAGCGTGGACAGGGGGCTCGGTGGCTACACCTTC. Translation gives CSVDRGLGGYTF.

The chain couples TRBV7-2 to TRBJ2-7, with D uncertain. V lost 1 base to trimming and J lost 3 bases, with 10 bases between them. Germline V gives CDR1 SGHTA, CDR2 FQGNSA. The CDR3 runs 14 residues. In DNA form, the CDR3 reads TGTGCCAGCAGCTTAGGACCGACAAGCTACGAGCAGTACTTC. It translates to CASSLGPTSYEQYF.

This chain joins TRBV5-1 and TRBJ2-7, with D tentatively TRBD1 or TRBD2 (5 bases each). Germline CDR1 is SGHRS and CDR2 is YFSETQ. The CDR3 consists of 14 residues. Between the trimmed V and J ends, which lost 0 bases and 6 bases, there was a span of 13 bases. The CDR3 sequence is CASSLGDTGGEQYF. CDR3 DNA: TGCGCCAGCAGCTTGGGAGACACTGGGGGCGAGCAGTACTTC.

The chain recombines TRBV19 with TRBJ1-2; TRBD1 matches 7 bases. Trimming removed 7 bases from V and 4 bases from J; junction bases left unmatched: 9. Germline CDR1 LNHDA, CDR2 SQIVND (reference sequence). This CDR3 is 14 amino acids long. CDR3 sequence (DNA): TGTGCCAGTATCGGGACAGCATCCTCCTATGGCTACACCTTC. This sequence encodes CASIGTASSYGYTF.

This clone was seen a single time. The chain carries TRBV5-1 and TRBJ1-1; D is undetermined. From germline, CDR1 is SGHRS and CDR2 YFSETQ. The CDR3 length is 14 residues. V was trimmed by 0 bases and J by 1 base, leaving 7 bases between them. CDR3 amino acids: CASSLEARNTEAFF. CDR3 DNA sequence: TGCGCCAGCAGCTTGGAGGCGCGGAACACTGAAGCTTTCTTT.

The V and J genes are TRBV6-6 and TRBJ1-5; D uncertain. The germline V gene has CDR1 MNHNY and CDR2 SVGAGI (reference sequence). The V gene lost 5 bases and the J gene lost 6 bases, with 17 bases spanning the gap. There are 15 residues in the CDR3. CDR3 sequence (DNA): TGTGCCAGCAGTGCATCGTCGCAAGGCAGTCAGCCCCAGCATTTT. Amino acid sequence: CASSASSQGSQPQHF.

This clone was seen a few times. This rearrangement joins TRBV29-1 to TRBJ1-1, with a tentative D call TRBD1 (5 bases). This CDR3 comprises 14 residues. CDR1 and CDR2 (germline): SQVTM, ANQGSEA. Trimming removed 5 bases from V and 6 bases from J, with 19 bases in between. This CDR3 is CSVQSLRGMAEAFF. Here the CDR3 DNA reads TGCAGCGTTCAGTCGCTTCGGGGGATGGCTGAAGCTTTCTTT.

In DNA, the CDR3 is TGTGCCAGCAGTGTAGGTGCAGGGGGGAACACTGAAGCTTTCTTT. Its translation: CASSVGAGGNTEAFF. The V and J genes are TRBV2 and TRBJ1-1; 7 bases map to TRBD1. Per germline, CDR1 SNHLY and CDR2 FYNNEI. The ends lost 4 bases at V and 1 base at J; junction bases unmatched: 6. The CDR3 contains 15 residues.

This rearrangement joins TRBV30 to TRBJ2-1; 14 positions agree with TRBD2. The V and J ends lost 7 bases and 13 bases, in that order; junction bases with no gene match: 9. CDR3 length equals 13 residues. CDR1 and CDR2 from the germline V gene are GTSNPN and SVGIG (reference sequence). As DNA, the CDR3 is TGTGCCTCGACTAGCGGGGGGGAGGATTCTCAGTTCTTC. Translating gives CASTSGGEDSQFF.

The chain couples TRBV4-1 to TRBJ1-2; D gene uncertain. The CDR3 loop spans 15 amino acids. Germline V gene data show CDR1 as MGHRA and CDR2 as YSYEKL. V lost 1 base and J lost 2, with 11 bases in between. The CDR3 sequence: CASSQGVTLNYGYTF. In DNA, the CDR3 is TGCGCCAGCAGCCAAGGGGTAACTCTAAACTATGGCTACACCTTC.

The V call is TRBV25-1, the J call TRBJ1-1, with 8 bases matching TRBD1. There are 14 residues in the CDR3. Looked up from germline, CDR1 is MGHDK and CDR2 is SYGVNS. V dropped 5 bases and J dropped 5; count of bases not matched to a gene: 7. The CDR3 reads CASSPGQGWTEAFF. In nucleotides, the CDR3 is TGTGCCAGCAGTCCCGGACAGGGATGGACTGAAGCTTTCTTT.

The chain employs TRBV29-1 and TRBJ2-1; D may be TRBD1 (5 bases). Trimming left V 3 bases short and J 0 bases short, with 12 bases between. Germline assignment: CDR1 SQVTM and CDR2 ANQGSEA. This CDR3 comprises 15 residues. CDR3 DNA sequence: TGCAGCGTTGATAAAGGTCAGGGCTCCTACAATGAGCAGTTCTTC. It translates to CSVDKGQGSYNEQFF.

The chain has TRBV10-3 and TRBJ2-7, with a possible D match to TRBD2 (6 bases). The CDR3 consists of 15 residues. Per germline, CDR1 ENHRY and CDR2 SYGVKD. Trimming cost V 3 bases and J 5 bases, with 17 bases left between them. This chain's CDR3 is CAISDRGKRTNEQYF. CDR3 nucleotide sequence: TGTGCCATCAGTGACCGGGGGAAGCGGACGAACGAGCAGTACTTC.

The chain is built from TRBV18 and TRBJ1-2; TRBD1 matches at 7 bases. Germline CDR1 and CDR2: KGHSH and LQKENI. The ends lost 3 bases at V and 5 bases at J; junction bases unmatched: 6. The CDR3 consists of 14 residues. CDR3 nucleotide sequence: TGTGCCAGCTCACCCGGGGACAGCAAATATGGCTACACCTTC. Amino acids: CASSPGDSKYGYTF.

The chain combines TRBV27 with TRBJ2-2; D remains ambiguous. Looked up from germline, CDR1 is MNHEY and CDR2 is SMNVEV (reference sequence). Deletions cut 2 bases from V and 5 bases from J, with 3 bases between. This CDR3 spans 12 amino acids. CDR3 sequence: CASSLATGELFF. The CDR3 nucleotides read TGTGCCAGCAGTTTAGCTACCGGGGAGCTGTTTTTT.

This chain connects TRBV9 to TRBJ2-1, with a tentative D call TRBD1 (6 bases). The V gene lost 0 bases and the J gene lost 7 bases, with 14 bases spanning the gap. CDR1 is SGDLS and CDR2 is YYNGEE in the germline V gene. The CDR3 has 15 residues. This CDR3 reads CASSVGVGQGNEQFF. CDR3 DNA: TGTGCCAGCAGCGTAGGGGTGGGGCAGGGGAATGAGCAGTTCTTC.

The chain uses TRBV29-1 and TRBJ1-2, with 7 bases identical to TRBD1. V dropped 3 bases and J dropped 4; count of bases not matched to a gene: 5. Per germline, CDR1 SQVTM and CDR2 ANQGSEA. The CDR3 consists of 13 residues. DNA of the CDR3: TGCAGCGTTGACAGGGGGGTCCTCTATGGCTACACCTTC. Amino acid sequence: CSVDRGVLYGYTF.

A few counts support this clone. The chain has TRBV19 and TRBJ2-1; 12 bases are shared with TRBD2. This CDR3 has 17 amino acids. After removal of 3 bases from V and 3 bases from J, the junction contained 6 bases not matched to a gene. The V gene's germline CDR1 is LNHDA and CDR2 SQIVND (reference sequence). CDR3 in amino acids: CASSIGLAGRLYNEQFF. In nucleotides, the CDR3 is TGTGCCAGTAGTATCGGACTAGCGGGGAGGCTCTACAATGAGCAGTTCTTC. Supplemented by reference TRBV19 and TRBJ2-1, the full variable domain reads DGGITQSPKYLFRKEGQNVTLSCEQNLNHDAMYWYRQDPGQGLRLIYYSQIVNDFQKGDIAEGYSVSREKKESFPLTVTSAQKNPTAFYLCASSIGLAGRLYNEQFFGPGTRLTVL.